This T cell receptor (beta chain) was observed in a study of blood T cells in healthy people across ages. The study's findings and limits: Unsorted PBMC material precluded a definitive naive versus antigen-experienced comparison. Both naive CD4+ cell counts and diversity were greater in long-lived donors than in aged donors.

Healthy Caucasian individuals from Russia aged 6 to 90 served as donors. The second PCR ran about 6 to 12 cycles with a sample-barcoded 5' primer and J-beta primers. Template switching added a 12-random-nucleotide identifier to every cDNA molecule. In TCRdb, the 5' RACE reads were re-called with MiXCR into one record per CDR3 protein. The repertoire consists of 1.8 million or so distinct CDR3 sequences, with around 40% occurring once and the leading ten covering around 23%. As regards this clonotype: As yet, its antigen is unknown.

The CDR3 sequence is 14 residues long. Trimming stripped 0 bases from V and 4 bases from J, with 9 bases between. Germline values: CDR1 LGHNA, CDR2 YSLEER. This chain links TRBV4-3 with TRBJ1-2, with unresolved D. The TCR sequence derives from a human donor in good health. Sequenced: blood. The CDR3 reads CASSQDRTLYGYTF. The DNA for the CDR3 is TGCGCCAGCAGCCAAGACAGGACGCTCTATGGCTACACCTTC.